Below are 26 T cell receptor beta chains sequenced from a single sample in a study of OX40 agonist ivuxolimab in advanced cancers. Clones were read by immunoSEQ multiplex PCR, and TCRdb kept only the in-frame ones, dropping some. The repertoire holds 69,000 or so clones, 65% to 90% seen once, with about 0.57% in the top ten. The sample in question was CD4+ or CD8+ T cells sorted from blood, obtained in a trial of the OX40 agonist ivuxolimab. These receptor sequences come from an adult with an advanced solid tumor such as melanoma, head and neck, liver or kidney cancer.

This clone was observed a few times. The genes are TRBV5-1 and TRBJ2-2; the match to TRBD2 covers 7 bases. This CDR3 has 14 amino acids. With V trimmed by 4 bases and J by 5 bases, 5 bases remained unmatched. Germline lookup yields CDR1 SGHRS and CDR2 YFSETQ. CDR3: CASSQDGGTGELFF. CDR3 DNA sequence: TGCGCCAGCAGCCAGGACGGGGGGACCGGGGAGCTGTTTTTT.

The chain joins TRBV6-1 to TRBJ2-5; 9 nucleotides line up with TRBD2. Germline V gives CDR1 MNHNS, CDR2 SASEGT. This CDR3 contains 13 residues. With V trimmed by 6 bases and J by 5 bases, 4 bases remained unmatched. The CDR3 spells CASRVAGAETQYF. DNA for the CDR3: TGTGCCAGCAGAGTAGCGGGGGCGGAGACCCAGTACTTC.

The chain joins TRBV5-1 to TRBJ1-4, with unresolved D. The CDR3 covers 15 residues. Trimming cost V 0 bases and J 0 bases, with 6 bases left between them. From germline, CDR1 is SGHRS and CDR2 YFSETQ. DNA for the CDR3: TGCGCCAGCAGCTTGGGCCCAGCAACTAATGAAAAACTGTTTTTT. Amino acid sequence: CASSLGPATNEKLFF. Looking up the rest from reference TRBV5-1 and TRBJ1-4 gives the full variable domain: KAGVTQTPRYLIKTRGQQVTLSCSPISGHRSVSWYQQTPGQGLQFLFEYFSETQRNKGNFPGRFSGRQFSNSRSEMNVSTLELGDSALYLCASSLGPATNEKLFFGSGTQLSVL.

The chain uses TRBV25-1 and TRBJ2-3; D possibly corresponds to TRBD2 (5 bases). The V and J ends lost 1 base and 1 base respectively, with 9 bases between them. The CDR3 is made up of 15 amino acids. Per germline, CDR1 MGHDK and CDR2 SYGVNS. The CDR3 DNA is TGTGCCAGCAGTGAATTCAAGGGAGGCACAGATACGCAGTATTTT. Amino acid sequence: CASSEFKGGTDTQYF.

This chain joins TRBV19 and TRBJ1-5, with TRBD1 matching 8 bases. J was trimmed by 2 bases and V by 7 bases; bases with no gene match: 7. The length of the CDR3 is 15 residues. Germline V gene data show CDR1 as LNHDA and CDR2 as SQIVND (reference sequence). CDR3 nucleotide sequence: TGTGCCAGTACCATCGGACAGGGTGGCAATCAGCCCCAGCATTTT. This codes for CASTIGQGGNQPQHF.

The CDR3 nucleotides are TGTGCCAGCTCATCGGCCGGGGAGACTAACTATGGCTACACCTTC. As protein: CASSSAGETNYGYTF. The V call is TRBV18, the J call TRBJ1-2; D ambiguous. The germline gives CDR1 KGHSH, CDR2 LQKENI. V was clipped by 5 bases and J by 0 bases, with 13 bases between them. The CDR3 extends over 15 amino acids.

The genes are TRBV27 and TRBJ2-3; TRBD2 matches 7 bases. Germline-derived CDR1 and CDR2 are MNHEY and SMNVEV (reference sequence). This CDR3 region has 15 residues. V dropped 4 bases and J dropped 4; count of bases not matched to a gene: 8. CDR3 nucleotide sequence: TGTGCCAGCAGTTCCGTTGGGGAGGGCCCAGATACGCAGTATTTT. Protein sequence: CASSSVGEGPDTQYF.

The chain is built from TRBV10-1 and TRBJ2-2; D gene ambiguous. The CDR3 consists of 14 residues. Trimming removed 4 bases from V and 0 bases from J, with 6 bases in between. Germline assignment: CDR1 WNHNN and CDR2 SYGVQD (reference sequence). The CDR3 DNA reads TGCGCCAGCAGTGCCTTAGCGAACACCGGGGAGCTGTTTTTT. As protein: CASSALANTGELFF.

The chain recombines TRBV18 with TRBJ2-1; no clear D. The CDR3 loop spans 14 amino acids. Germline V gives CDR1 KGHSH, CDR2 LQKENI. V was trimmed by 2 bases and J by 5 bases, leaving 10 bases between them. CDR3 coding DNA: TGTGCCAGCTCACCAAGGTTTGAGGACAATGAGCAGTTCTTC. It is translated as CASSPRFEDNEQFF.

V and J are TRBV5-1 and TRBJ2-7; TRBD2 might be the D (5 bases). The CDR3 totals 14 residues. Trimming stripped 4 bases from V and 2 bases from J, with 13 bases between. Germline assignment: CDR1 SGHRS and CDR2 YFSETQ. The DNA for the CDR3 is TGCGCCAGCAGCGCCCCTAGCAAACCCTACGAGCAGTACTTC. It codes for CASSAPSKPYEQYF.

Concerning this clone itself: In the same sample, other DNA sequences code for this CDR3. The chain is built from TRBV5-1 and TRBJ1-5; D gene ambiguous. Trimming left V 0 bases short and J 2 bases short, with 6 bases between. Per the germline V gene, CDR1 is SGHRS and CDR2 is YFSETQ. The CDR3 has 14 residues. The CDR3 reads CASSLEGGNQPQHF. CDR3 coding DNA: TGCGCCAGCAGCTTGGAAGGTGGCAATCAGCCCCAGCATTTT. Looking up the rest from reference TRBV5-1 and TRBJ1-5 gives the full variable domain: KAGVTQTPRYLIKTRGQQVTLSCSPISGHRSVSWYQQTPGQGLQFLFEYFSETQRNKGNFPGRFSGRQFSNSRSEMNVSTLELGDSALYLCASSLEGGNQPQHFGDGTRLSIL.

This sequence joins TRBV7-9 and TRBJ1-5, with D uncertain. Between the trimmed V and J ends, which lost 5 bases and 9 bases, there was a span of 8 bases. Germline CDR1 SEHNR, CDR2 FQNEAQ (reference sequence). The CDR3 is 11 residues long. The DNA for the CDR3 is TGTGCCAGCAGCCCCCTGGGGCCCCAGCATTTT. Protein product: CASSPLGPQHF.

The chain combines TRBV27 with TRBJ1-4; D gene ambiguous. CDR1 and CDR2 from the germline V gene are MNHEY and SMNVEV (reference sequence). Trimming took 4 bases from V and 8 from J, leaving 14 bases between them. CDR3 length: 14 amino acids. The CDR3 loop reads CASSSRTPREKLFF. As DNA, the CDR3 is TGTGCCAGCAGTTCCCGAACCCCTCGGGAAAAACTGTTTTTT. The full variable domain, completed using reference TRBV27 and TRBJ1-4, is EAQVTQNPRYLITVTGKKLTVTCSQNMNHEYMSWYRQDPGLGLRQIYYSMNVEVTDKGDVPEGYKVSRKEKRNFPLILESPSPNQTSLYFCASSSRTPREKLFFGSGTQLSVL.

This chain links TRBV6-5 with TRBJ2-3, with 9 bases identical to TRBD2. The junction had 13 bases not matched to a gene; V was cut back by 6 bases and J by 12 bases. This CDR3 has 14 amino acids. Germline CDR1 is MNHEY and CDR2 is SVGAGI. This chain's CDR3 is CASRVAGESPPQYF. For the CDR3, the DNA is TGTGCCAGCAGGGTAGCGGGAGAGTCCCCCCCCCAGTATTTT.

The gene calls are TRBV19 and TRBJ2-1; either TRBD1 or TRBD2 may supply D (5 bases each). Germline assignment: CDR1 LNHDA and CDR2 SQIVND (reference sequence). This CDR3 spans 15 amino acids. Between the trimmed V and J ends, which lost 1 base and 7 bases, there was a span of 14 bases. The CDR3 protein is CASSIARAGSNEQFF. The CDR3 DNA is TGTGCCAGTAGTATAGCGCGGGCAGGGAGTAATGAGCAGTTCTTC.

The genes are TRBV5-1 and TRBJ1-2; the match to TRBD1 covers 7 bases. CDR1 and CDR2 (germline): SGHRS, YFSETQ. The CDR3 consists of 13 residues. Trimming took 3 bases from V and 4 from J; bases not matched to a gene: 3. The CDR3 is CASSWDSSYGYTF. DNA for the CDR3: TGCGCCAGCAGCTGGGACAGTTCCTATGGCTACACCTTC. Supplemented by reference TRBV5-1 and TRBJ1-2, the full variable domain reads KAGVTQTPRYLIKTRGQQVTLSCSPISGHRSVSWYQQTPGQGLQFLFEYFSETQRNKGNFPGRFSGRQFSNSRSEMNVSTLELGDSALYLCASSWDSSYGYTFGSGTRLTVV.

The genes are TRBV5-6 and TRBJ2-7, with a possible D match to TRBD1 (6 bases). V was cut by 3 bases and J by 3 bases, with 7 bases left in between. This CDR3 is 12 amino acids long. CDR1 and CDR2 from the germline V gene are SGHDT and YYEEEE. The CDR3 is CASSWDNYEQYF. As DNA, the CDR3 is TGTGCCAGCAGCTGGGACAACTACGAGCAGTACTTC.

The rearrangement links TRBV7-9 to TRBJ1-1; D might be TRBD1 (6 bases). Germline V gives CDR1 SEHNR, CDR2 FQNEAQ (reference sequence). V was clipped by 2 bases and J by 2 bases, with 15 bases between them. The CDR3 length is 16 residues. For the CDR3, the DNA is TGTGCCAGCAGCTTATGGCCGGGGGCGAGAAACACTGAAGCTTTCTTT. It encodes CASSLWPGARNTEAFF. The full variable domain, completed using reference TRBV7-9 and TRBJ1-1, is DTGVSQNPRHKITKRGQNVTFRCDPISEHNRLYWYRQTLGQGPEFLTYFQNEAQLEKSRLLSDRFSAERPKGSFSTLEIQRTEQGDSAMYLCASSLWPGARNTEAFFGQGTRLTVV.

CDR3 sequence reads: CASSPGTTRSYNEQFF. Written as DNA, the CDR3 is TGTGCCAGCAGCCCCGGGACTACCCGCTCCTACAATGAGCAGTTCTTC. The V call is TRBV5-4, the J call TRBJ2-1; 7 positions match TRBD2. With 4 bases clipped from V and 0 bases from J, the junction kept 7 bases outside the gene matches. The germline V gene encodes CDR1 SGHNT and CDR2 YYREEE (reference sequence). The CDR3 is made up of 16 amino acids.

The chain couples TRBV11-2 to TRBJ1-5; D unclear. The CDR3 is 15 residues long. Looked up from germline, CDR1 is SGHAT and CDR2 is FQNNGV. The V end was cut by 0 bases, the J end by 0 bases, with 6 bases between. This CDR3 reads CASSLDNGSNQPQHF. CDR3 DNA: TGTGCCAGCAGCTTAGATAATGGTAGCAATCAGCCCCAGCATTTT.

This chain links TRBV6-1 with TRBJ1-1; 9 nucleotides align to TRBD1. Germline trimming cut 1 base from V and 0 bases from J; bases unmatched to any gene: 12. This CDR3 has 19 residues. Per the germline V gene, CDR1 is MNHNS and CDR2 is SASEGT. The CDR3 spells CASSEEGSGTGRVNTEAFF. The CDR3 DNA is TGTGCCAGCAGTGAAGAGGGTTCGGGGACAGGGAGGGTGAACACTGAAGCTTTCTTT.

CDR3 nucleotides: TGTGCCAGCAGCAAAGAAGTATTGGACAGGGCCACCGGGGAGCTGTTTTTT. Its protein is CASSKEVLDRATGELFF. The rearrangement uses TRBV21-1 and TRBJ2-2; the D call in the table, TRBD1, was not verified against the DNA. TRBV21-1 is reported as a pseudogene. The CDR3 extends over 17 amino acids.

The V and J genes are TRBV5-1 and TRBJ2-2; TRBD1 might be the D (6 bases). The CDR3 sequence is 14 residues long. Trimming pared 4 bases from V and 1 base from J, leaving 8 bases between. Germline V CDR1 and CDR2: SGHRS, YFSETQ. The CDR3 loop is CASSQGQNTGELFF. CDR3 sequence (DNA): TGCGCCAGCAGCCAGGGACAGAACACCGGGGAGCTGTTTTTT.

The J gene is TRBJ2-7, the V gene TRBV4-1; D remains ambiguous. Trimming took 6 bases from V and 5 from J, leaving 14 bases between them. The germline V gene encodes CDR1 MGHRA and CDR2 YSYEKL. The CDR3 is made up of 13 amino acids. CDR3 sequence: CASSEYPGDEQYF. CDR3 DNA sequence: TGCGCCAGCAGTGAGTACCCGGGCGACGAGCAGTACTTC.

This chain connects TRBV18 to TRBJ1-4, with 7 bases fitting TRBD1. The CDR3 is 14 amino acids. CDR1 KGHSH and CDR2 LQKENI come from the germline V gene. With 5 bases clipped from V and 8 bases from J, the junction kept 8 bases outside the gene matches. For the CDR3, the DNA is TGTGCCAGCTCATCGCGGGACAGCTTAGAAAAACTGTTTTTT. This encodes CASSSRDSLEKLFF. Using reference TRBV18 and TRBJ1-4 for the parts outside the CDR3, the full variable domain is NAGVMQNPRHLVRRRGQEARLRCSPMKGHSHVYWYRQLPEEGLKFMVYLQKENIIDESGMPKERFSAEFPKEGPSILRIQQVVRGDSAAYFCASSSRDSLEKLFFGSGTQLSVL.

V usage is TRBV6-5 and J usage is TRBJ2-3; 7 positions match TRBD2. The CDR3 totals 14 residues. V trimming: 5 bases; J trimming: 3 bases; junction bases outside the gene matches: 5. CDR1 is MNHEY, CDR2 SVGAGI, per germline. This CDR3 reads CASSPLLATDTQYF. The DNA of the CDR3 is TGTGCCAGCAGTCCCTTACTAGCGACAGATACGCAGTATTTT.